The 30 T cell receptor beta chains listed next were all sequenced from one sample in a study of blood T cell repertoires in COVID-19 (dated by TCRdb to the early 2020s). Libraries were constructed by the immunoSEQ multiplex PCR assay. The table was pulled from immuneACCESS by TCRdb, which kept in-frame rearrangements only. Such tables lose some clones; where checked, under half of the loss comes from unresolved V genes, and the rest has no known cause. Counted in this sample were around 150,000 clones; 60% to 80% of them appeared once. The ten top clones hold roughly 9% of the sample. Material for sequencing was peripheral blood. All receptors come from a woman aged 50 to 60 with active or convalescent COVID-19.

The J gene is TRBJ2-1, the V gene TRBV5-1; D is perhaps TRBD2 (6 bases). Between the trimmed V and J ends, which lost 2 bases and 3 bases, there was a span of 12 bases. The CDR3 sequence is 15 residues long. Germline loops: CDR1 SGHRS, CDR2 YFSETQ. The CDR3 loop reads CASSFGGNLYNEQFF. The DNA of the CDR3 is TGCGCCAGCAGCTTCGGCGGGAATCTCTACAATGAGCAGTTCTTC.

A few counts support this clone. Here the CDR3 reads CASSPVGGGDGELFF. DNA of the CDR3: TGTGCCAGCAGCCCTGTCGGCGGGGGCGACGGGGAGCTGTTTTTT. The rearrangement links TRBV5-4 to TRBJ2-2, with D perhaps TRBD2 (7 bases). CDR1 is SGHNT, CDR2 YYREEE, per germline (reference sequence). V lost 4 bases and J 7 bases, leaving 17 bases between the germline ends. The CDR3 spans 15 residues.

This clone was counted a single time. The V call is TRBV11-3, the J call TRBJ2-1; D unresolved. Germline V gene data show CDR1 as SGHNT and CDR2 as YENEEA. The ends were cut back, 2 bases at V and 0 bases at J, with 5 bases in the middle. The length of the CDR3 is 14 residues. CDR3 protein: CASSLSGSYNEQFF. The CDR3 DNA is TGTGCCAGCAGCTTATCAGGCTCCTACAATGAGCAGTTCTTC.

The rearrangement links TRBV18 to TRBJ1-6, with a possible D match to TRBD1 (6 bases). Germline V lookup: CDR1 KGHSH, CDR2 LQKENI. The CDR3 is made up of 14 amino acids. V gave up 2 bases and J gave up 8 bases, with 10 bases separating them. The CDR3 DNA follows: TGTGCCAGCTCACCAGGGGGCGATGATTCACCCCTCCACTTT. Protein: CASSPGGDDSPLHF.

The gene calls are TRBV5-1 and TRBJ1-1; D uncertain. The CDR3 is made up of 14 amino acids. V was shortened by 0 bases and J by 0 bases, with 6 bases between the two germline ends. Germline V gene data show CDR1 as SGHRS and CDR2 as YFSETQ. The DNA of the CDR3 is TGCGCCAGCAGCTTGGACGGTGTGAACACTGAAGCTTTCTTT. It encodes CASSLDGVNTEAFF.

This clone was detected once. The chain employs TRBV2 and TRBJ1-2; maybe TRBD1 (6 bases). Germline values: CDR1 SNHLY, CDR2 FYNNEI. CDR3 length: 16 residues. Trimming cost V 0 bases and J 6 bases, with 17 bases left between them. The CDR3 sequence is CASSEAPRTATDGYTF. In DNA form, the CDR3 reads TGTGCCAGCAGTGAAGCGCCTCGGACAGCCACTGATGGCTACACCTTC.

This clone came up a few times. The genes are TRBV7-3 and TRBJ2-6, with D perhaps matching TRBD1 (7 bases). V lost 2 bases and J 3 bases, leaving 11 bases between the germline ends. Germline V lookup: CDR1 SGHTA, CDR2 FQGTGA. The CDR3 sequence is 16 residues long. The CDR3 spells CASSLGGGGGANVLTF. The CDR3 DNA is TGTGCCAGCAGCTTAGGAGGGGGCGGTGGGGCCAACGTCCTGACTTTC.

This chain uses TRBV29-1 with TRBJ1-1, with D perhaps matching TRBD1 (5 bases). The CDR3 extends over 12 amino acids. Germline V gene sequence: CDR1 SQVTM, CDR2 ANQGSEA. Trimming shortened V by 7 bases and J by 1 base, and 10 bases separated the two germline ends. CDR3 region: CSGEDRNTEAFF. CDR3 sequence (DNA): TGCAGCGGGGAAGACAGGAACACTGAAGCTTTCTTT.

This chain joins TRBV21-1 and TRBJ2-1; the table calls TRBD2, which could not be checked here. TRBV21-1 is recorded as a pseudogene. The CDR3 is 13 residues long. The CDR3 region is CASSEGAYNEQFF. The CDR3 DNA follows: TGTGCCAGCAGCGAAGGAGCCTACAATGAGCAGTTCTTC.

This chain uses TRBV2 with TRBJ1-1; possibly TRBD1 for D (6 bases). In germline, CDR1 is SNHLY, CDR2 FYNNEI. Trimming took off 3 bases at V and 6 bases at J, with 17 bases between the two ends. This CDR3 is 15 amino acids long. This chain's CDR3 is CASSDQGFVEPEAFF. The CDR3 nucleotides are TGTGCCAGCAGTGATCAGGGGTTCGTCGAGCCTGAAGCTTTCTTT.

V usage is TRBV5-8 and J usage is TRBJ1-4; D call uncertain. In germline, CDR1 is SGHTS, CDR2 YDEGEE. Trimming took off 4 bases at V and 2 bases at J, with 12 bases between the two ends. The CDR3 covers 15 residues. The CDR3 region has the DNA TGTGCCAGCAGCGTCGGACTTATCACTAATGAAAAACTGTTTTTT. It is translated as CASSVGLITNEKLFF.

This clone turned up a few times. The chain is built from TRBV27 and TRBJ2-5; D is perhaps TRBD2 (5 bases). The germline gives CDR1 MNHEY, CDR2 SMNVEV (reference sequence). There are 15 residues in the CDR3. Trimming cost V 2 bases and J 4 bases, with 14 bases left between them. In nucleotides, the CDR3 is TGTGCCAGCAGTTTAGTGGTGGGAGTCCGAGAGACCCAGTACTTC. Translated, it gives CASSLVVGVRETQYF.

The chain joins TRBV9 to TRBJ2-1; 8 positions match TRBD2. Germline CDR1 SGDLS, CDR2 YYNGEE. This CDR3 is built from 15 residues. V dropped 0 bases and J dropped 5; count of bases not matched to a gene: 4. The CDR3 loop reads CASSVGGRRDNEQFF. The CDR3 DNA follows: TGTGCCAGCAGCGTAGGCGGGAGGAGGGACAATGAGCAGTTCTTC.

This sequence joins TRBV3-1 (or the pseudogene TRBV3-2) and TRBJ2-5; TRBD2 aligns across 13 bases. The CDR3 is made up of 14 amino acids. Germline CDR1 and CDR2: LGHDT and YNNKEL (reference sequence). Trimming took 7 bases from V and 4 from J; bases not matched to a gene: 3. CDR3 DNA: TGTGCCAGCAAGAGGACTAGCGGGGGAGAGACCCAGTACTTC. It encodes CASKRTSGGETQYF.

This chain uses TRBV11-2 with TRBJ1-4; D is perhaps TRBD1 (5 bases). Germline-derived CDR1 and CDR2 are SGHAT and FQNNGV. The CDR3 extends over 12 amino acids. The germline V and J ends were trimmed by 0 bases and 15 bases, with 11 bases remaining between them. The DNA of the CDR3 is TGTGCCAGCAGCTTAGACAGGGCGGAGTTGTTTTTT. Residues: CASSLDRAELFF.

CDR3 sequence (DNA): TGTGCCATCAGTGACAGGGAGAACACTGAAGCTTTCTTT. Translated: CAISDRENTEAFF. The chain carries TRBV10-3 and TRBJ1-1, with D tentatively TRBD1 (5 bases). Germline V CDR1 and CDR2: ENHRY, SYGVKD. The CDR3 is made up of 13 amino acids. V gave up 3 bases and J gave up 1 base, with 6 bases separating them.

The V and J genes are TRBV3-1 (or the pseudogene TRBV3-2) and TRBJ1-2; D is perhaps TRBD1 (6 bases). Trimming cost V 0 bases and J 10 bases, with 24 bases left between them. The CDR3 is 17 residues long. CDR1 is LGHDT, CDR2 YNNKEL, per germline (reference sequence). CDR3 sequence (DNA): TGTGCCAGCAGCCAAGATCAGGTTTGGGGCAGGGGACGTATCTACACCTTC. The encoded protein is CASSQDQVWGRGRIYTF.

This clone was found a few times. The chain recombines TRBV6-5 with TRBJ2-1; maybe TRBD1 (6 bases). This CDR3 region has 14 residues. The V and J ends lost 2 bases and 6 bases respectively, with 11 bases between them. Germline CDR1 is MNHEY and CDR2 is SVGAGI. CDR3 sequence: CASSYQIGGNEQFF. Written as DNA, the CDR3 is TGTGCCAGCAGTTACCAAATAGGGGGCAATGAGCAGTTCTTC.

This chain uses TRBV3-1 (or the pseudogene TRBV3-2) with TRBJ2-1; 9 bases match TRBD1. The length of the CDR3 is 16 residues. Germline V lookup: CDR1 LGHDT, CDR2 YNNKEL (reference sequence). V shed 1 base, J shed 6 bases, and the junction held 7 bases outside the gene matches. The CDR3 here is CASSQGPGQGINEQFF. For the CDR3, the DNA is TGTGCCAGCAGCCAAGGTCCCGGACAGGGGATCAATGAGCAGTTCTTC.

Remarks on this clone: At one of its ends the junction is not consistent with the germline gene, which may arise from a read error. The V gene is TRBV10-1, the J gene TRBJ2-7, with TRBD2 identical over 8 bases. The CDR3 has 14 amino acids. The germline V gene has CDR1 WNHNN and CDR2 SYGVQD (reference sequence). The CDR3 loop reads CASSESPCRGGFSF. The CDR3 coding sequence is TGCGCCAGCAGTGAGTCTCCGTGCCGGGGGGGTTTCTCCTTC.

The chain is built from TRBV7-2 and TRBJ1-2; D is ambiguous. The CDR3 spans 15 residues. V lost 1 base, J lost 8 bases, and 17 bases lay in between. CDR1 SGHTA and CDR2 FQGNSA come from the germline V gene. The DNA of the CDR3 is TGTGCCAGCAGCTTAGTTGCCCAGGCAGATGAGGGCTACACCTTC. Translating gives CASSLVAQADEGYTF.

CDR3: CASSYSIGGKAEAFF. The CDR3 DNA is TGTGCCAGCAGTTACTCGATAGGGGGCAAGGCTGAAGCTTTCTTT. The chain carries TRBV6-6 and TRBJ1-1, with 7 bases aligning to TRBD1. CDR3 length equals 15 residues. V shed 0 bases and J 6 bases; nucleotides not matched to a gene: 7. Germline CDR1 is MNHNY and CDR2 is SVGAGI (reference sequence).

Comments on this clone: The junction does not match germline at one end; this may be a read error. The rearrangement joins TRBV5-1 to TRBJ1-1; 9 bases map to TRBD1. The CDR3 consists of 16 residues. Germline assignment: CDR1 SGHRS and CDR2 YFSETQ. The DNA of the CDR3 is TGCGCCAGCAGCACGTCCCGGGACAGGGTGAATACTGAAGCTTTCTTT. It translates to CASSTSRDRVNTEAFF.

The chain has TRBV6-5 and TRBJ1-6; tentative D call: TRBD1 (6 bases). V was pared by 6 bases and J by 10 bases, with 16 bases between. Germline CDR1 MNHEY, CDR2 SVGAGI. The CDR3 is 14 amino acids. The CDR3 DNA is TGTGCCAGCAGACCCGACAGGAGCTCATCACCCCTCCACTTT. Its protein product is CASRPDRSSSPLHF.

J is TRBJ1-3 and V is TRBV12-3 or TRBV12-4; D may be TRBD1 (5 bases). CDR3 length: 11 amino acids. The CDR3 is CASTVSNTIYF. The CDR3 bases are TGTGCTTCGACAGTCTCGAACACCATATATTTT.

This clone was recorded a few times. The genes are TRBV19 and TRBJ2-3; D is unresolved. This CDR3 spans 14 amino acids. The ends were cut back, 1 base at V and 4 bases at J, with 9 bases in the middle. CDR1 LNHDA and CDR2 SQIVND come from the germline V gene (reference sequence). The CDR3 sequence is CASSIGVNADTQYF. The CDR3 DNA reads TGTGCCAGTAGTATAGGAGTTAACGCAGATACGCAGTATTTT.

This clone has a handful of counts. The chain has TRBV5-1 and TRBJ1-2; D uncertain. The V gene lost 5 bases and the J gene lost 4 bases, with 18 bases spanning the gap. Germline V gene lookup returns CDR1 SGHRS and CDR2 YFSETQ. There are 15 residues in the CDR3. CDR3 loop: CASSFGAGRAYGYTF. As DNA, the CDR3 is TGCGCCAGCAGTTTTGGAGCTGGGAGGGCCTATGGCTACACCTTC.

The chain links TRBV10-3 to TRBJ2-7; 8 bases match TRBD1. J gave up 2 bases and V 2 bases, and 8 bases lay outside the gene matches. The CDR3 runs to 16 residues. CDR1 is ENHRY, CDR2 SYGVKD, per germline. The CDR3, as DNA: TGTGCCATCAGTGAGGTTCGGACAGGGCCTACCTACGAGCAGTACTTC. Translated: CAISEVRTGPTYEQYF.

The V call is TRBV14, the J call TRBJ1-4; D may be TRBD1 (5 bases). The CDR3 extends over 14 amino acids. Germline assignment: CDR1 SGHDN and CDR2 FVKESK. V was clipped by 4 bases and J by 4 bases, with 10 bases between them. The CDR3 nucleotides are TGTGCCAGCAGCCGACAGAGTTATAATGAAAAACTGTTTTTT. Translated, it gives CASSRQSYNEKLFF. The full variable domain, its missing parts supplied by reference TRBV14 and TRBJ1-4, is EAGVTQFPSHSVIEKGQTVTLRCDPISGHDNLYWYRRVMGKEIKFLLHFVKESKQDESGMPNNRFLAERTGGTYSTLKVQPAELEDSGVYFCASSRQSYNEKLFFGSGTQLSVL.

This rearrangement joins TRBV11-1 to TRBJ1-1; a weak D match, TRBD1 (5 bases). V lost 5 bases to trimming and J lost 0 bases, with 13 bases between them. This CDR3 is 15 amino acids long. CDR1 is SGHAT, CDR2 FQDESV, per germline (reference sequence). The CDR3 spells CASSRSRGMNTEAFF. DNA of the CDR3: TGTGCCAGCAGCCGTTCAAGGGGAATGAACACTGAAGCTTTCTTT.